The 30 T cell receptor beta chains listed next were all sequenced from one sample in a study of response to subunit inactivated influenza vaccine. TCRdb independently ran MiXCR on the RT-PCR reads; one entry per CDR3 protein. The sample contains over 150,000 distinct CDR3 sequences, roughly 10% of which appear only once. Sample: CD8+ T cells sorted from PBMCs, taken less than 30 months after vaccination. The source is a man aged 50-75 years who received an inactivated influenza vaccine.

Worth noting for this clonotype: Sequence at one end of the junction differs from germline and may be a read error. The chain has TRBV12-3 or TRBV12-4 and TRBJ2-2; either TRBD1 or TRBD2 may supply D (5 bases each). The CDR3 sequence is 14 residues long. The CDR3 nucleotides are TGTGCCAGCAGTCCTCCTGGGCCGCCCGGGGCGCTGTTTTTT. This translates into CASSPPGPPGALFF.

This rearrangement joins TRBV20-1 to TRBJ2-7; TRBD2 matches at 7 bases. The germline V gene has CDR1 DFQATT and CDR2 SNEGSKA (reference sequence). V shed 3 bases, J shed 5 bases, and the junction held 4 bases outside the gene matches. This CDR3 spans 12 amino acids. DNA for the CDR3: TGCAGTGCTAGGCGGGAGTGGGACGAGCAGTACTTC. Encoded protein: CSARREWDEQYF.

This clonotype has more than one count but fewer than ten. V and J are TRBV5-1 and TRBJ2-7; 14 positions match TRBD2. V was clipped by 2 bases and J by 7 bases; unmatched bases: 5. The CDR3 has 15 amino acids. Germline-derived CDR1 and CDR2 are SGHRS and YFSETQ. The CDR3 loop reads CASSLGLAGGLEQYF. The CDR3 DNA reads as TGCGCCAGCAGCTTAGGACTAGCGGGAGGCCTGGAGCAGTACTTC.

Only a few counts were recorded for this clonotype. The chain couples TRBV11-1 to TRBJ2-2; 9 positions agree with TRBD2. This CDR3 is 18 amino acids long. Per germline, CDR1 SGHAT and CDR2 FQDESV (reference sequence). Germline trimming cut 5 bases from V and 0 bases from J; bases unmatched to any gene: 10. The chain's CDR3 is CASSDSILAGSNTGELFF. CDR3 DNA sequence: TGTGCCAGCAGCGATAGCATTCTAGCGGGATCGAACACCGGGGAGCTGTTTTTT.

This clonotype was counted once. A much larger clone lies one base from this, so it may be a read error. The chain has TRBV9 and TRBJ2-2; tentatively, D is TRBD2 (6 bases). CDR1 and CDR2 (germline): SGDLS, YYNGEE. Trimming shortened V by 4 bases and J by 5 bases, and 18 bases separated the two germline ends. The CDR3 covers 16 residues. The DNA of the CDR3 is TGTGCCAGCAGCTCACTGCGGGAAGCCGGGACCGGGGAGCTGTTTTTT. As protein: CASSSLREAGTGELFF.

Written as DNA, the CDR3 is TGCAGTGCTACTGCGGCGCAGTACTTC. As protein: CSATAAQYF. This chain links TRBV20-1 with TRBJ2-7, with no clear D. This CDR3 comprises 9 residues. CDR1 is DFQATT and CDR2 is SNEGSKA in the germline V gene (reference sequence). The V end was cut by 4 bases, the J end by 9 bases, with 7 bases between.

This clonotype was counted only a few times. The chain joins TRBV10-3 to TRBJ2-4; no clear D. V lost 4 bases, J lost 10 bases, and 14 bases lay in between. This CDR3 contains 13 residues. CDR1 ENHRY and CDR2 SYGVKD come from the germline V gene. The CDR3 spells CAISVNLVAIQYF. As DNA, the CDR3 is TGTGCCATCAGTGTTAATTTAGTGGCGATTCAGTACTTC.

This clonotype has only a few counts. The chain carries TRBV4-2 and TRBJ2-1; TRBD2 aligns across 15 bases. From germline, CDR1 is LGHNA and CDR2 YNFKEQ. Germline trimming cut 1 base from V and 4 bases from J; bases unmatched to any gene: 2. The CDR3 runs to 17 residues. Here the CDR3 DNA reads TGTGCCAGCAGCCAAGTAGGGACTAGCGGGAGGTACAATGAGCAGTTCTTC. Its translation: CASSQVGTSGRYNEQFF.

This clonotype appeared a few times. The chain is built from TRBV7-9 and TRBJ2-7, with 9 bases lining up with TRBD1. CDR1 SEHNR and CDR2 FQNEAQ come from the germline V gene (reference sequence). CDR3 length: 15 residues. V lost 4 bases to trimming and J lost 4 bases; unmatched junction nucleotides: 8. Here the CDR3 DNA reads TGTGCCAGCAGCTCCGCAGGACAGGGGATTTACGAGCAGTACTTC. Amino acids: CASSSAGQGIYEQYF.

This clonotype showed up many times. The chain links TRBV7-9 to TRBJ2-3, with D perhaps matching TRBD1 (6 bases). Trimming stripped 9 bases from V and 2 bases from J, with 18 bases between. The germline V gene has CDR1 SEHNR and CDR2 FQNEAQ (reference sequence). This CDR3 is built from 15 residues. This CDR3 reads CASYPGTLHTDTQYF. The CDR3 bases are TGTGCCAGTTACCCCGGGACACTTCACACAGATACGCAGTATTTT.

This clonotype was observed a few times. The chain couples TRBV6-5 to TRBJ2-1, with D hard to call. The CDR3 totals 16 residues. V shed 0 bases and J shed 4 bases, with 13 bases lying between them. Germline V gene sequence: CDR1 MNHEY, CDR2 SVGAGI. The chain's CDR3 is CASSYSEAPRYNEQFF. The CDR3 bases are TGTGCCAGCAGTTACTCAGAGGCGCCAAGGTACAATGAGCAGTTCTTC.

There are a few counts of this clonotype. The chain is built from TRBV10-3 and TRBJ2-7; 10 nucleotides align to TRBD2. The CDR3 contains 14 residues. Germline loops: CDR1 ENHRY, CDR2 SYGVKD. The trim removed 7 bases at V and 1 base at J, leaving 4 bases unmatched. The chain's CDR3 is CAITSGGMSYEQYF. The CDR3 bases are TGTGCCATCACTAGCGGGGGTATGTCCTACGAGCAGTACTTC.

J is TRBJ2-1 and V is TRBV7-2; possible D gene TRBD1, 6 bases. CDR1 and CDR2 from the germline V gene are SGHTA and FQGNSA. The V and J ends lost 2 bases and 3 bases respectively, with 8 bases between them. The CDR3 extends over 14 amino acids. In DNA form, the CDR3 reads TGTGCCAGCAGCTTATTAGGGGGCTACAATGAGCAGTTCTTC. It specifies CASSLLGGYNEQFF.

A few counts support this clonotype. This rearrangement joins TRBV6-1 to TRBJ1-4, with D maybe TRBD1 (5 bases). With 8 bases removed from V and 7 bases from J, the gap between germline ends came to 17 bases. CDR1 and CDR2 (germline): MNHNS, SASEGT. This CDR3 has 14 residues. CDR3 bases: TGTGCCAGCTCCCAAGGAGGGGATACTGAAAAACTGTTTTTT. It yields the protein CASSQGGDTEKLFF.

This clonotype was detected ten times or more. The CDR3 protein is CAIGGSGELFF. The CDR3 coding sequence is TGTGCCATCGGGGGATCCGGGGAGCTGTTTTTT. The chain employs TRBV10-3 and TRBJ2-2; perhaps D is TRBD1 or TRBD2 (5 bases each). The CDR3 extends over 11 amino acids. V dropped 8 bases and J dropped 6 bases, with 7 bases sitting between them. Germline-derived CDR1 and CDR2 are ENHRY and SYGVKD.

This clonotype was recorded a few times. This chain links TRBV6-1 with TRBJ2-1, with 8 bases lining up with TRBD2. Germline V gene sequence: CDR1 MNHNS, CDR2 SASEGT. Unmatched junction bases numbered 7, after V lost 6 bases and J lost 9 bases. The CDR3 loop spans 13 amino acids. The CDR3 here is CASRGGTSPEQFF. The CDR3 nucleotides read TGTGCCAGCAGGGGAGGGACTAGTCCTGAGCAGTTCTTC.

This clonotype was counted between two and nine times. This chain connects TRBV20-1 to TRBJ2-1; the match to TRBD2 covers 9 bases. The CDR3 has 13 residues. From germline, CDR1 is DFQATT and CDR2 SNEGSKA (reference sequence). The junction had 9 bases not matched to a gene; V was cut back by 6 bases and J by 9 bases. The CDR3 sequence is CSARAAGGGEQFF. Written as DNA, the CDR3 is TGCAGTGCACGAGCAGCGGGAGGAGGTGAGCAGTTCTTC.

The chain couples TRBV7-6 to TRBJ1-1, with D uncertain. V was trimmed by 5 bases and J by 1 base, leaving 8 bases between them. From germline, CDR1 is SGHVS and CDR2 FNYEAQ. This CDR3 comprises 13 residues. The CDR3 DNA follows: TGTGCCAGCAGCGTCACAGAGAACACTGAAGCTTTCTTT. This sequence encodes CASSVTENTEAFF.

The chain carries TRBV27 and TRBJ2-1; D remains ambiguous. Deletions cut 3 bases from V and 4 bases from J, with 7 bases between. The CDR3 sequence is 13 residues long. The germline gives CDR1 MNHEY, CDR2 SMNVEV (reference sequence). The CDR3 sequence: CASSFPGYNEQFF. In nucleotides, the CDR3 is TGTGCCAGCAGTTTCCCCGGTTACAATGAGCAGTTCTTC.

This sequence joins TRBV4-1 and TRBJ2-7; D possibly corresponds to TRBD2 (6 bases). The CDR3 sequence is 15 residues long. Trimming took off 4 bases at V and 2 bases at J, with 15 bases between the two ends. Germline V gene data show CDR1 as MGHRA and CDR2 as YSYEKL. CDR3 in amino acids: CASSPRTGVPYEQYF. CDR3 bases: TGCGCCAGCAGCCCCCGGACGGGAGTCCCCTACGAGCAGTACTTC.

This clonotype was found many times. This chain links TRBV7-6 with TRBJ2-7; 8 nucleotides line up with TRBD2. This CDR3 contains 17 residues. Germline values: CDR1 SGHVS, CDR2 FNYEAQ. J gave up 0 bases and V 8 bases, and 15 bases lay outside the gene matches. CDR3 DNA sequence: TGTGCCAGCGCTCCTTCCGCCGGGGGGGGAAGCTCCTACGAGCAGTACTTC. It yields the protein CASAPSAGGGSSYEQYF.

This clonotype has only a few counts. The chain links TRBV29-1 to TRBJ2-5; 8 bases are shared with TRBD1. V trimming: 6 bases; J trimming: 4 bases; junction bases outside the gene matches: 10. In germline, CDR1 is SQVTM, CDR2 ANQGSEA. The CDR3 has 14 amino acids. CDR3 DNA sequence: TGCAGCGTGGGAACCGGGACAGGTGGAGAGACCCAGTACTTC. It encodes CSVGTGTGGETQYF.

As concerns this clonotype: Relative to the germline gene, one junction end is altered; a read error may explain this. V usage is TRBV24-1 and J usage is TRBJ2-1; D is perhaps TRBD1 or TRBD2 (6 bases each). The CDR3 length is 13 residues. CDR1 and CDR2 from the germline V gene are KGHDR and SFDVKD. CDR3 bases: TGTGCCACCAGCGACGGAGGGACACCGCGCCGGCTCTTC. The encoded protein is CATSDGGTPRRLF.

This rearrangement joins TRBV12-5 to TRBJ2-7; TRBD1 aligns across 7 bases. The CDR3 runs 14 residues. Germline-derived CDR1 and CDR2 are LGHNT and FRNRAP. Germline trimming cut 7 bases from V and 0 bases from J; bases unmatched to any gene: 6. The chain's CDR3 is CASALGQSSYEQYF. The CDR3 DNA reads as TGTGCTAGTGCCTTGGGACAGAGCTCCTACGAGCAGTACTTC.

There are a few counts of this clonotype. The J gene is TRBJ2-1, the V gene TRBV6-5; TRBD2 aligns across 13 bases. CDR1 is MNHEY, CDR2 SVGAGI, per germline. Trimming at V came to 2 bases and at J to 12 bases, leaving 10 bases not matched to a gene. The CDR3 loop spans 16 amino acids. CDR3 DNA: TGTGCCAGCAGTTACGATCGACTAGCGGGAGGCCACGTGCAGTTCTTC. This codes for CASSYDRLAGGHVQFF.

This clonotype was recorded a few times. The chain couples TRBV20-1 to TRBJ2-4; D remains ambiguous. Per germline, CDR1 DFQATT and CDR2 SNEGSKA (reference sequence). V dropped 5 bases and J dropped 2 bases, with 16 bases sitting between them. The CDR3 spans 15 residues. The CDR3 region has the DNA TGCAGTGCTTTCCCGTCCCAACCTTCCAAAAACATTCAGTACTTC. Its protein product is CSAFPSQPSKNIQYF.

A few counts support this clonotype. The chain carries TRBV6-1 and TRBJ2-1; 9 nucleotides line up with TRBD2. Germline V gene lookup returns CDR1 MNHNS and CDR2 SASEGT. V lost 6 bases and J lost 9; bases outside the gene matches: 12. The CDR3 has 15 amino acids. The CDR3 DNA sequence: TGTGCCAGCAGCGTACAGGCGGGGGGGGGCCCTGAGCAGTTCTTC. It yields the protein CASSVQAGGGPEQFF.

V is TRBV7-3 and J is TRBJ2-5; D unclear. Between the trimmed V and J ends, which lost 1 base and 4 bases, there was a span of 13 bases. CDR3 size: 15 residues. Germline CDR1 reads SGHTA; CDR2 reads FQGTGA. CDR3 amino acids: CASSLNPGSLETQYF. CDR3 nucleotides: TGTGCCAGCAGCTTAAATCCGGGCAGCTTAGAGACCCAGTACTTC.

This clonotype came up a few times. V and J are TRBV29-1 and TRBJ2-7, with D hard to call. CDR1 is SQVTM and CDR2 is ANQGSEA in the germline V gene. Trimming removed 1 base from V and 0 bases from J, with 10 bases in between. The CDR3 is 14 residues long. The CDR3 DNA is TGCAGCGTTGAAGGATTGCAGCCCTCCTACGAGCAGTACTTC. It translates to CSVEGLQPSYEQYF.

This clonotype was picked up a small number of times. The chain couples TRBV2 to TRBJ2-7; possibly TRBD1 for D (6 bases). The germline V gene has CDR1 SNHLY and CDR2 FYNNEI. V was shortened by 6 bases and J by 0 bases, with 18 bases between the two germline ends. This CDR3 is 16 amino acids long. The CDR3 coding sequence is TGTGCCAGCAGCCGACTGCAAGTGGACAGCTCCTACGAGCAGTACTTC. As protein: CASSRLQVDSSYEQYF.